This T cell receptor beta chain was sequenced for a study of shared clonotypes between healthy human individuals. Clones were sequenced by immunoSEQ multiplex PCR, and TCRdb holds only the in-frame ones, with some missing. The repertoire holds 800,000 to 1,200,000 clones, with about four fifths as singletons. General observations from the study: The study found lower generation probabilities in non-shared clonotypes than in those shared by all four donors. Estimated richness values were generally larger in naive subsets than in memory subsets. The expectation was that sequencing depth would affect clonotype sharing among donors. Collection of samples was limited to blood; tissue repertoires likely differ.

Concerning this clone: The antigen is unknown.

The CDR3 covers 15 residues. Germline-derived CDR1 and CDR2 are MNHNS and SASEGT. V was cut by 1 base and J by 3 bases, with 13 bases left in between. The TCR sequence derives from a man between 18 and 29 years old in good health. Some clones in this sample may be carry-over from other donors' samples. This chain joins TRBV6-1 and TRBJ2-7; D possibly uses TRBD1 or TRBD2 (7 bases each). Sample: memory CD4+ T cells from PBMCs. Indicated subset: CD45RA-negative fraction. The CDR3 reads CASSEEGGGLYEQYF. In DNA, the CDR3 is TGTGCCAGCAGTGAAGAGGGAGGGGGCCTCTACGAGCAGTACTTC.